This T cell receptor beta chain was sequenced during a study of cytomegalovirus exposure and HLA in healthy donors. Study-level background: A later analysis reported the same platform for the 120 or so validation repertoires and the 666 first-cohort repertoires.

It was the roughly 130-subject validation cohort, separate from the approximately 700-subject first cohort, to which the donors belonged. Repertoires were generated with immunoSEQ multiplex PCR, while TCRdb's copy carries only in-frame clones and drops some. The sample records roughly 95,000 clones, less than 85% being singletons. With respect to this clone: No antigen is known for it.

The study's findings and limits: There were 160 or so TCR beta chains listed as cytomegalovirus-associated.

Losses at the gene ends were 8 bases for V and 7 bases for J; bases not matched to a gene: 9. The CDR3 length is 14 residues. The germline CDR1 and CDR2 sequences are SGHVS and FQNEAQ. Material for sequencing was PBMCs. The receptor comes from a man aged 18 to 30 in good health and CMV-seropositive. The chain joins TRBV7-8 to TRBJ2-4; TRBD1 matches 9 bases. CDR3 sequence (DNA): TGTGCCAGCGCCGCGGGACAGGGATTCAACATTCAGTACTTC. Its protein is CASAAGQGFNIQYF.